These T cell receptor beta chains were read from a single sample in a study of T cell repertoires in cytomegalovirus infection. Antigens for these TCRs are unknown. TCRdb used MiXCR to reprocess the reads, holding one entry per CDR3 protein. The table has about 920,000 distinct CDR3 sequences, around 32% seen once; the top ten hold over 10%. The sequencing here drew on cultured CD8+ T cells from PBMCs, taken from culture after CMV antigen stimulation. These TCRs come from a human donor in good health (CMV status not recorded). Some clones in this sample may be carry-over from other donors' samples. The conserved cysteine and the conserved F or W are not part of the CDR3 here. The order of the fields is clone size, J gene, V gene, CDR3 protein. Only some rows state a clone size, as once, few, many or a class for expanded clones.

>few|TRBJ2-1|TRBV6-1
ASTQVGYYKPNINEQF
>-|TRBJ2-1|TRBV5-4
ASSLARATNEQF
>many|TRBJ2-1|TRBV7-2
ASSVGIGLDEQF
>-|TRBJ1-1|TRBV6-2/TRBV6-3
ASYDGGGFTEAF
>few|TRBJ2-1|TRBV7-6
ASSLRPLGNEQF
>many|TRBJ1-3|TRBV7-2
ASSLDAYSGNTIY
>once|TRBJ1-1|TRBV15
ATSGKRGQTEAF
>-|TRBJ2-1|TRBV5-4
ASSPGLAGKDYNEQF
>few|TRBJ1-2|TRBV7-9
ASSLRTDYGYT
>-|TRBJ1-6|TRBV6-4
ASSDGRRAPLH
>-|TRBJ2-1|TRBV27
ASSLSGHQQF